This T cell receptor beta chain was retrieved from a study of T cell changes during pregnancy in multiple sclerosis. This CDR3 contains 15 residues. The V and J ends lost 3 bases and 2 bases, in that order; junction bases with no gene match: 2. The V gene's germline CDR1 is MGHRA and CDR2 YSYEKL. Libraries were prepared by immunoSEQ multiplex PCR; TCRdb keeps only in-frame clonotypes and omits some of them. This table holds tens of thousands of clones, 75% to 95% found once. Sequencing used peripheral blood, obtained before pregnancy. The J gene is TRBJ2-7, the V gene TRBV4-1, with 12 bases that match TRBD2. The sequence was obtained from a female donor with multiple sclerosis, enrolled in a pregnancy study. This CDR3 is CASSQSSGGAYEQYF. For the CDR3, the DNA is TGCGCCAGCAGCCAGTCTAGCGGGGGGGCCTACGAGCAGTACTTC.